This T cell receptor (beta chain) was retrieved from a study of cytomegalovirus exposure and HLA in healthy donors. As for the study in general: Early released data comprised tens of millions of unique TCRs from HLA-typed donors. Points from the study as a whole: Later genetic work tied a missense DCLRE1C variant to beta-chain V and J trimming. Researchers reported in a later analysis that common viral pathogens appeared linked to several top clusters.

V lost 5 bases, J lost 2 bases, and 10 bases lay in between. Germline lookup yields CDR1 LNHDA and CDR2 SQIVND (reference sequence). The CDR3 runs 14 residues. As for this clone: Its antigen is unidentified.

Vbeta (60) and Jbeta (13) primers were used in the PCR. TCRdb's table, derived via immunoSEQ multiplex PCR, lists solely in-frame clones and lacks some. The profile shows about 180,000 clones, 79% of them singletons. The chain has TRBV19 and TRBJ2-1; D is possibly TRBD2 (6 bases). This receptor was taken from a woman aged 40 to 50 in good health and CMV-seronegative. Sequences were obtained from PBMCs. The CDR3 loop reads CASSGASAYNEQFF. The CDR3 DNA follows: TGTGCCAGTAGTGGGGCTAGCGCCTACAATGAGCAGTTCTTC.